Listed below are T cell receptor beta chains from one sample, sequenced in a study of T cell responses to AZD1222 COVID-19 vaccine. The data were produced by immunoSEQ multiplex PCR, yet TCRdb's version contains in-frame clones alone and is incomplete. The table shows roughly 190,000 clones, with approximately 90% occurring only once. Source: peripheral blood, taken 28 days after the second AZD1222 dose. The source is an adult who received the AZD1222 COVID-19 vaccine. The CDR3 runs from the conserved cysteine through the conserved F or W. D genes are given only for firm matches. A row's size may be missing; if present it is once, few, many or a size class.

clone_size: NA; j_call: TRBJ1-5; d_call: NA; v_call: TRBV28; cdr3_length: 13; cdr3_aa: CASSLGQRPPQHF; cdr3_nt: TGTGCCAGCAGTCTCGGACAGCGCCCGCCCCAGCATTTT
clone_size: NA; j_call: TRBJ2-1; d_call: NA; v_call: TRBV2; cdr3_length: 12; cdr3_aa: CASRKLENEQFF; cdr3_nt: TGTGCCAGCAGAAAACTAGAGAATGAGCAGTTCTTC
clone_size: NA; j_call: TRBJ1-5; d_call: NA; v_call: TRBV27; cdr3_length: 14; cdr3_aa: CASSFGGAGQPQHF; cdr3_nt: TGTGCCAGCAGTTTTGGGGGGGCAGGGCAGCCCCAGCATTTT
clone_size: NA; j_call: TRBJ1-5; d_call: NA; v_call: TRBV7-3; cdr3_length: 14; cdr3_aa: CASSLPGVLSPQHF; cdr3_nt: TGTGCCAGCAGCTTACCAGGGGTGCTGTCGCCCCAGCATTTT
clone_size: NA; j_call: TRBJ2-5; d_call: NA; v_call: TRBV11-1; cdr3_length: 14; cdr3_aa: CASSLASSQETQYF; cdr3_nt: TGTGCCAGCAGCTTAGCGTCAAGTCAAGAGACCCAGTACTTC
clone_size: NA; j_call: TRBJ2-2; d_call: TRBD2; v_call: TRBV6-2/TRBV6-3; cdr3_length: 14; cdr3_aa: CASSYAGVTGELFF; cdr3_nt: TGTGCCAGCAGTTACGCGGGAGTCACCGGGGAGCTGTTTTTT
clone_size: NA; j_call: TRBJ2-7; d_call: NA; v_call: TRBV4-3; cdr3_length: 16; cdr3_aa: CASSLHFSGDSYEQYF; cdr3_nt: TGCGCCAGCAGTCTTCACTTCAGCGGTGACTCCTACGAGCAGTACTTC
clone_size: NA; j_call: TRBJ1-2; d_call: NA; v_call: TRBV2; cdr3_length: 13; cdr3_aa: CASSRDFNYGYTF; cdr3_nt: TGTGCCAGCAGTAGAGACTTTAACTATGGCTACACCTTC
clone_size: once; j_call: TRBJ2-5; d_call: NA; v_call: TRBV11-2; cdr3_length: 13; cdr3_aa: CASSLHAQETQYF; cdr3_nt: TGTGCCAGCAGCTTACACGCCCAAGAGACCCAGTACTTC
clone_size: once; j_call: TRBJ2-1; d_call: NA; v_call: TRBV27; cdr3_length: 15; cdr3_aa: CASSLIPDYYNEQFF; cdr3_nt: TGTGCCAGCAGTTTAATCCCGGACTATTACAATGAGCAGTTCTTC
clone_size: NA; j_call: TRBJ1-2; d_call: NA; v_call: TRBV7-2; cdr3_length: 15; cdr3_aa: CASSLVLGGGYGYTF; cdr3_nt: TGTGCCAGCAGCTTAGTTTTAGGGGGTGGCTATGGCTACACCTTC
clone_size: NA; j_call: TRBJ2-2; d_call: NA; v_call: TRBV2; cdr3_length: 14; cdr3_aa: CASTGLILTGELFF; cdr3_nt: TGTGCCAGCACGGGACTTATACTCACCGGGGAGCTGTTTTTT
clone_size: NA; j_call: TRBJ2-7; d_call: NA; v_call: TRBV7-8; cdr3_length: 17; cdr3_aa: CASSSPLHGTEGYEQYF; cdr3_nt: TGTGCCAGCAGCTCCCCCCTCCACGGGACCGAGGGCTACGAGCAGTACTTC
clone_size: NA; j_call: TRBJ2-4; d_call: NA; v_call: TRBV7-9; cdr3_length: 16; cdr3_aa: CASSPQRSIVEKTQYF; cdr3_nt: TGTGCCAGCAGCCCCCAAAGGAGTATTGTAGAAAAGACTCAGTACTTC
clone_size: NA; j_call: TRBJ1-2; d_call: NA; v_call: TRBV5-6; cdr3_length: 17; cdr3_aa: CASNERADIGLNYGYTF; cdr3_nt: TGTGCCAGCAACGAACGGGCGGACATCGGCCTCAACTATGGCTACACCTTC
clone_size: NA; j_call: TRBJ2-7; d_call: TRBD1; v_call: TRBV2; cdr3_length: 15; cdr3_aa: CARALDRGEGYEQYF; cdr3_nt: TGTGCCAGAGCCCTTGACAGGGGGGAAGGCTACGAGCAGTACTTC
clone_size: NA; j_call: TRBJ2-5; d_call: TRBD2; v_call: TRBV25-1; cdr3_length: 14; cdr3_aa: CASSELGGTETQYF; cdr3_nt: TGTGCCAGCAGTGAATTGGGGGGGACGGAGACCCAGTACTTC